A single count supports the clone carrying this TCR beta chain. V trimming: 5 bases; J trimming: 5 bases; junction bases outside the gene matches: 3. The germline gives CDR1 SGHAT, CDR2 FQNNGV. The CDR3 is 13 amino acids. This sample was taken from a study of blood T cell repertoires in COVID-19. Study-level information: Researchers got acute and convalescent COVID-19 samples from the United States, Italy and Spain. Sources were T cells, B-cell-depleted T cells, or PBMCs; the material itself was cDNA or gDNA.

Sequencing used immunoSEQ multiplex PCR; TCRdb keeps in-frame clones, though not all of them. The table has 150,000 to 200,000 clones, nearly 85% seen once. The sequenced sample consisted of peripheral blood. The clonotype originates from a woman in her 30s with acute or convalescent COVID-19. The V call is TRBV11-2, the J call TRBJ1-5; 7 nucleotides align to TRBD1. The CDR3 sequence is CASSLGTDQPQHF. CDR3 in DNA: TGTGCCAGCAGCCTTGGGACAGATCAGCCCCAGCATTTT.